This T cell receptor (beta chain) was sequenced for a study of naive and memory T cell subsets. Study findings and constraints: The power law exponent of TCR abundance differed between naive and memory cells. In naive cells, over 95% of TCR sequences were seen only once. In CD4 and CD8 cells, diversity dropped from naive through EMRA.

This clonotype was counted between two and nine times. What it binds is unknown. Both TRBC1 and TRBC2 were covered by a beta constant-region primer of two equimolar oligonucleotides. Ligated cDNA was amplified by four rounds of PCR with nested alpha and beta constant-region primers and SP2. TCRdb redid the calling of the UMI-ligation and nested PCR reads with MiXCR, one entry per CDR3 protein. The sample carries 130,000 to 150,000 distinct CDR3 sequences, over 15% recorded once. The CDR3 runs to 14 residues. The germline gives CDR1 ENHRY, CDR2 SYGVKD. V was pared by 8 bases and J by 4 bases, with 14 bases between.

The sequencing sample was made of naive CD4+ T cells from blood. The rearrangement links TRBV10-3 to TRBJ2-2, with D hard to call. This receptor was taken from a human donor in good health. This CDR3 is CAIQTASGTGELFF. As DNA, the CDR3 is TGTGCCATCCAGACTGCCTCAGGCACCGGGGAGCTGTTTTTT.